A single sample gave rise to the 22 T cell receptor beta chains below, sequenced in a study of radiotherapy plus CTLA-4 blockade in lung cancer. Data came from immunoSEQ multiplex PCR; TCRdb stores just in-frame clones and leaves some out. The sample gives 45,000 or so clones, approximately 76% of which show up once; under 9.5% is in the top ten. The sample consisted of peripheral blood, taken from a patient treated with radiotherapy plus ipilimumab. The receptors were gathered from a human donor with non-small cell lung cancer who had stable disease on radiotherapy plus ipilimumab.

The genes are TRBV27 and TRBJ2-2; TRBD2 agrees at 7 bases. J was trimmed by 3 bases and V by 0 bases; bases with no gene match: 1. Looked up from germline, CDR1 is MNHEY and CDR2 is SMNVEV (reference sequence). The CDR3 runs to 15 residues. CDR3 protein: CASSLSGRYTGELFF. Here the CDR3 DNA reads TGTGCCAGCAGTTTATCCGGGAGGTACACCGGGGAGCTGTTTTTT.

The chain combines TRBV7-2 with TRBJ1-1; no clear D. V was cut by 1 base and J by 1 base, with 7 bases left in between. Germline assignment: CDR1 SGHTA and CDR2 FQGNSA. The CDR3 loop spans 14 amino acids. The CDR3 DNA is TGTGCCAGCAGCTTAGTGTGGGGGAACACTGAAGCTTTCTTT. Its translation: CASSLVWGNTEAFF.

This chain links TRBV6-1 with TRBJ1-2, with a weak D call TRBD1 (5 bases). Germline V CDR1 and CDR2: MNHNS, SASEGT. This CDR3 comprises 14 residues. V was shortened by 6 bases and J by 3 bases, with 14 bases between the two germline ends. CDR3 sequence: CASSPGGAYYGYTF. The CDR3 coding sequence is TGTGCCAGCAGCCCCGGAGGGGCCTACTATGGCTACACCTTC.

CDR3 sequence reads: CASSTSSYEQYV. CDR3 nucleotide sequence: TGTGCCAGCAGTACGAGCTCCTACGAGCAGTACGTC. The gene calls are TRBV28 and TRBJ2-7; D is ambiguous. Trimming took 5 bases from V and 0 from J, leaving 5 bases between them. Germline V gene data show CDR1 as MDHEN and CDR2 as SYDVKM. The CDR3 totals 12 residues.

This clone came up once. V is TRBV30 and J is TRBJ1-3; 7 bases match TRBD1. V dropped 1 base and J dropped 3; count of bases not matched to a gene: 3. CDR1 is GTSNPN, CDR2 SVGIG, per germline (reference sequence). This CDR3 has 14 residues. The DNA for the CDR3 is TGTGCCTGGAGTGGGACAGGAGGTGGAAACACCATATATTTT. This sequence encodes CAWSGTGGGNTIYF.

This clone was detected only a few times. For the CDR3, the DNA is TGTGCCAGCCGTCGACAGATTAGCAATCAGCCCCAGCATTTT. It codes for CASRRQISNQPQHF. The gene calls are TRBV28 and TRBJ1-5; tentatively, D is TRBD1 (5 bases). The CDR3 runs 14 residues. With 8 bases removed from V and 0 bases from J, the gap between germline ends came to 11 bases. CDR1 is MDHEN and CDR2 is SYDVKM in the germline V gene.

This chain uses TRBV11-2 with TRBJ1-3; D call uncertain. With 5 bases removed from V and 6 bases from J, the gap between germline ends came to 14 bases. The CDR3 spans 14 residues. Germline CDR1 is SGHAT and CDR2 is FQNNGV. The CDR3 loop reads CASSAQGFANTIYF. As DNA, the CDR3 is TGTGCCAGCAGCGCACAAGGCTTTGCAAACACCATATATTTT. Complete variable domain (other parts from reference TRBV11-2 and TRBJ1-3): EAGVAQSPRYKIIEKRQSVAFWCNPISGHATLYWYQQILGQGPKLLIQFQNNGVVDDSQLPKDRFSAERLKGVDSTLKIQPAKLEDSAVYLCASSAQGFANTIYFGEGSWLTVV.

This clone came up once. This rearrangement joins TRBV5-1 to TRBJ2-7, with 8 nucleotides matching TRBD1. This CDR3 is 14 amino acids long. Per the germline V gene, CDR1 is SGHRS and CDR2 is YFSETQ. V gave up 4 bases and J gave up 4 bases; unmatched junction bases: 7. The CDR3 reads CASSPLTGDYEQYV. The CDR3 coding sequence is TGCGCCAGCAGCCCCCTGACAGGGGATTACGAGCAGTACGTC.

The J gene is TRBJ1-6, the V gene TRBV30; D is unresolved. This CDR3 spans 14 amino acids. Germline loops: CDR1 GTSNPN, CDR2 SVGIG (reference sequence). V lost 0 bases and J lost 4, with 7 bases in between. CDR3 in DNA: TGTGCCTGGAGTGTACCAGGTTATAATTCACCCCTCCACTTT. Amino acid sequence: CAWSVPGYNSPLHF.

The chain has TRBV7-2 and TRBJ2-7; D perhaps matches TRBD2 (5 bases). This CDR3 has 13 amino acids. CDR1 and CDR2 (germline): SGHTA, FQGNSA. V was shortened by 5 bases and J by 6 bases, with 14 bases between the two germline ends. In DNA form, the CDR3 reads TGTGCCAGCAGCCGGGGTTTCTGGGGCGAGCAGTACTTC. It encodes CASSRGFWGEQYF.

V and J are TRBV7-9 and TRBJ1-5, with TRBD1 as a possible D gene (5 bases). CDR1 and CDR2 (germline): SEHNR, FQNEAQ (reference sequence). V was trimmed by 4 bases and J by 0 bases, leaving 13 bases between them. The CDR3 has 16 residues. The CDR3 nucleotides read TGTGCCAGCAGCTCCGATGCAGGGCATAGCAATCAGCCCCAGCATTTT. Protein sequence: CASSSDAGHSNQPQHF. Full variable domain (missing parts from reference TRBV7-9 and TRBJ1-5): DTGVSQNPRHKITKRGQNVTFRCDPISEHNRLYWYRQTLGQGPEFLTYFQNEAQLEKSRLLSDRFSAERPKGSFSTLEIQRTEQGDSAMYLCASSSDAGHSNQPQHFGDGTRLSIL.

The chain combines TRBV19 with TRBJ1-2; D perhaps matches TRBD1 (6 bases). V was trimmed by 2 bases and J by 0 bases, leaving 13 bases between them. The CDR3 is made up of 16 amino acids. Germline V gene sequence: CDR1 LNHDA, CDR2 SQIVND (reference sequence). The CDR3 DNA follows: TGTGCCAGTAGTATAAACAGAAGGGGGGCTAACTATGGCTACACCTTC. Its protein is CASSINRRGANYGYTF. Full variable domain (remainder filled in from reference TRBV19 and TRBJ1-2): DGGITQSPKYLFRKEGQNVTLSCEQNLNHDAMYWYRQDPGQGLRLIYYSQIVNDFQKGDIAEGYSVSREKKESFPLTVTSAQKNPTAFYLCASSINRRGANYGYTFGSGTRLTVV.

In its sample, this clone was seen once. The rearrangement uses TRBV10-3 and TRBJ1-3, with unresolved D. Looked up from germline, CDR1 is ENHRY and CDR2 is SYGVKD. This CDR3 has 17 amino acids. V shed 2 bases and J shed 2 bases, with 16 bases lying between them. In DNA form, the CDR3 reads TGTGCCATCAGTGAGGAGAAGGCAGTTTATGCTGGAAACACCATATATTTT. Translated, it gives CAISEEKAVYAGNTIYF.

The rearrangement joins TRBV5-5 to TRBJ1-5; D is unclear. In germline, CDR1 is SGHKS, CDR2 YYEKEE (reference sequence). Trimming took 3 bases from V and 3 from J, leaving 7 bases between them. There are 13 residues in the CDR3. The CDR3 DNA sequence: TGTGCCAGCAGCTGGGGTGCCAATCAGCCCCAGCATTTT. This encodes CASSWGANQPQHF.

This clone has just one count. The J gene is TRBJ2-1, the V gene TRBV2; 9 bases fit TRBD1. V dropped 4 bases and J dropped 4; count of bases not matched to a gene: 5. Germline values: CDR1 SNHLY, CDR2 FYNNEI. CDR3 size: 15 residues. The CDR3 here is CASSAGQGSYNEQFF. The CDR3 DNA is TGTGCCAGCAGTGCGGGACAGGGAAGTTACAATGAGCAGTTCTTC.

This clone was detected only once. The chain is built from TRBV28 and TRBJ2-4; D call uncertain. This CDR3 has 15 amino acids. V lost 2 bases and J 1 base, leaving 9 bases between the germline ends. CDR1 and CDR2 (germline): MDHEN, SYDVKM. The CDR3 reads CASSLPDTAKNIQYF. DNA of the CDR3: TGTGCCAGCAGTTTACCAGATACGGCCAAAAACATTCAGTACTTC.

The chain is built from TRBV29-1 and TRBJ2-5; D might be TRBD2 (6 bases). Germline V gives CDR1 SQVTM, CDR2 ANQGSEA. V was trimmed by 7 bases and J by 7 bases, leaving 10 bases between them. This CDR3 region has 10 residues. CDR3 protein: CSGGEMTQYF. The CDR3 DNA follows: TGCAGCGGGGGGGAGATGACCCAGTACTTC.

This rearrangement joins TRBV7-8 to TRBJ2-1; 7 bases map to TRBD2. The germline CDR1 and CDR2 sequences are SGHVS and FQNEAQ. V trimming: 5 bases; J trimming: 8 bases; junction bases outside the gene matches: 18. The CDR3 runs 17 residues. The chain's CDR3 is CASSPQNVGGLNDEQFF. CDR3 DNA sequence: TGTGCCAGCAGCCCCCAGAATGTCGGGGGGTTAAACGATGAGCAGTTCTTC.

The V and J genes are TRBV30 and TRBJ2-2; TRBD1 aligns across 9 bases. The J segment lost 5 bases and the V segment lost 4 bases, leaving 8 bases of the junction unmatched. Germline V gene sequence: CDR1 GTSNPN, CDR2 SVGIG (reference sequence). This CDR3 is built from 15 residues. In DNA, the CDR3 is TGTGCCTGGACGGGACAGGGCCAGTGGACCGGGGAGCTGTTTTTT. This codes for CAWTGQGQWTGELFF. The full variable domain, in which reference TRBV30 and TRBJ2-2 provide the parts outside the CDR3, is SQTIHQWPATLVQPVGSPLSLECTVEGTSNPNLYWYRQAAGRGLQLLFYSVGIGQISSEVPQNLSASRPQDRQFILSSKKLLLSDSGFYLCAWTGQGQWTGELFFGEGSRLTVL.

The chain combines TRBV5-6 with TRBJ2-7; D is unresolved. V shed 3 bases and J shed 6 bases, with 13 bases lying between them. Looked up from germline, CDR1 is SGHDT and CDR2 is YYEEEE. This CDR3 spans 13 amino acids. CDR3 coding DNA: TGTGCCAGCAGCTCAGAATGGCGGCGCGAGCAGTACGTC. It yields the protein CASSSEWRREQYV.

The chain joins TRBV5-1 to TRBJ2-2, with D unclear. The CDR3 runs 14 residues. Germline V CDR1 and CDR2: SGHRS, YFSETQ. Trimming pared 0 bases from V and 3 bases from J, leaving 6 bases between. CDR3 sequence reads: CASSLVSDTGELFF. The CDR3 coding sequence is TGCGCCAGCAGCTTGGTTTCAGACACCGGGGAGCTGTTTTTT.

The table lists this clone with a few counts. The genes are TRBV15 and TRBJ1-4, with 7 nucleotides matching TRBD1. Germline assignment: CDR1 LNHNV and CDR2 YYDKDF (reference sequence). The J segment lost 1 base and the V segment lost 5 bases, leaving 7 bases of the junction unmatched. The CDR3 sequence is 16 residues long. The CDR3 DNA reads as TGTGCCACCAGCCGGTACAGGGGTGTAACTAATGAAAAACTGTTTTTT. Translating gives CATSRYRGVTNEKLFF.